This TCR beta chain comes out of a study of blood T cell repertoires in COVID-19. For the study at large: Samples representing acute and convalescent COVID-19 were sourced from the United States, Italy and Spain.

CDR1 and CDR2 (germline): MDHEN, SYDVKM. The V end lost 4 bases, the J end lost 4 bases, and 14 bases lay between the germline ends. The CDR3 contains 14 residues. Generated by immunoSEQ multiplex PCR, the TCRdb table keeps only in-frame clones and is missing some. This table has approximately 300,000 clones, more than 70% appearing once. Followed over time, Seattle patients had been enrolled while infection was active. This receptor was identified in a woman in her twenties or thirties with COVID-19, enrolled during active disease. The chain carries TRBV28 and TRBJ2-7, with a possible D match to TRBD2 (6 bases). Sequenced material: peripheral blood. In nucleotides, the CDR3 is TGTGCCAGCAGTTACTCAGGGACTGGATACGAGCAGTACTTC. Translation gives CASSYSGTGYEQYF.